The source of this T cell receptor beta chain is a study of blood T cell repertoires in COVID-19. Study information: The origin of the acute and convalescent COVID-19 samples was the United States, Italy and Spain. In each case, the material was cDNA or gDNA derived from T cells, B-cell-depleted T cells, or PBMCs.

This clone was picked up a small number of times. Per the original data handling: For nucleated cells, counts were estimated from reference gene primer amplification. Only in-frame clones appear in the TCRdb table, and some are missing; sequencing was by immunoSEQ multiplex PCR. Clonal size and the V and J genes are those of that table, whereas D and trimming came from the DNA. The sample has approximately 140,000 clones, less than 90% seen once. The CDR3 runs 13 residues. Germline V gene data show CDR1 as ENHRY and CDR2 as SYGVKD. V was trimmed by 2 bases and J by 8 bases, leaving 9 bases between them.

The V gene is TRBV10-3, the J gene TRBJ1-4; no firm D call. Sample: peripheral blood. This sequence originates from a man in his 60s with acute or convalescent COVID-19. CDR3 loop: CAISEGAREKLFF. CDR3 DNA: TGTGCCATCAGTGAGGGAGCAAGGGAAAAACTGTTTTTT.